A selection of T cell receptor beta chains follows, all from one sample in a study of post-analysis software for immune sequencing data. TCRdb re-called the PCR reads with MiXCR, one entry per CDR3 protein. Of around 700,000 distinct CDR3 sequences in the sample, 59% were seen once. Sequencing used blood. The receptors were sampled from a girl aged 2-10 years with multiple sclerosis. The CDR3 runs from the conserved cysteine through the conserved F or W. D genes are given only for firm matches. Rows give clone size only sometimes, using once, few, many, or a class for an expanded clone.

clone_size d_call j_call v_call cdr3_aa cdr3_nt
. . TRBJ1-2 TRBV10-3 CAIRKAYGYTF TGTGCCATCAGAAAGGCATATGGCTACACCTTC
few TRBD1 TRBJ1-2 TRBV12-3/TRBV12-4 CASSRGTVNYGYTF TGTGCCAGCAGTCGAGGGACAGTTAACTATGGCTACACCTTC
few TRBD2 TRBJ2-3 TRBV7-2 CASSLSPLASGGRTDTQYF TGTGCCAGCAGCTTATCTCCCCTCGCTAGCGGAGGACGCACAGATACGCAGTATTTT
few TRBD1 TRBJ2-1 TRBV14 CASSQDRDRTYNGQFF TGTGCCAGCAGCCAAGATCGGGACAGGACCTACAATGGGCAGTTCTTC
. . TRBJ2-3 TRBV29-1 CSVELIGTETYTQYF TGCAGCGTTGAACTGATCGGGACGGAGACGTATACGCAGTATTTT
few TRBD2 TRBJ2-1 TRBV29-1 CSVGGSGITLNEQFF TGCAGCGTTGGAGGTAGCGGGATTACCCTAAATGAGCAGTTCTTC
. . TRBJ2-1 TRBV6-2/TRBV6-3 CASSYWSRPSNEQFF TGTGCCAGCAGTTACTGGTCCCGACCCTCCAATGAGCAGTTCTTC
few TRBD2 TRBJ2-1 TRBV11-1 CASSFVLVGLAGINSSYNEQFF TGTGCCAGCAGCTTCGTCCTCGTGGGACTAGCGGGTATAAACAGCTCCTACAATGAGCAGTTCTTC
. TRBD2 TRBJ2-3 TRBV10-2 CASSPRLAGTTDTQYF TGCGCCAGCAGTCCTAGACTAGCGGGGACCACAGATACGCAGTATTTT
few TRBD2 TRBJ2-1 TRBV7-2 CASSLLWTSGEVEQFF TGTGCCAGCAGCTTACTCTGGACTAGCGGGGAGGTTGAGCAGTTCTTC
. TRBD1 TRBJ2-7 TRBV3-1 CASSQGQGPYEQYF TGTGCCAGCAGCCAGGGACAGGGTCCCTACGAGCAGTACTTC
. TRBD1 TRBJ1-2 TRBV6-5 CASRSGTGGGYTF TGTGCCAGCAGATCCGGGACAGGGGGTGGCTACACCTTC
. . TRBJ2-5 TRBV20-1 CSARDYRGAGQYF TGCAGTGCTAGAGATTATCGGGGCGCGGGCCAGTACTTC
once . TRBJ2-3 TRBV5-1 CASSFNGRPRTVTDTQYF TGCGCCAGCAGCTTTAACGGGAGACCCCGAACCGTGACAGATACGCAGTATTTT
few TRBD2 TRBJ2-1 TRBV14 CASSSLAGGVNEQFF TGTGCCAGCAGTTCTCTAGCGGGGGGAGTCAATGAGCAGTTCTTC
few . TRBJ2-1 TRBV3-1 CASSEMANEQFF TGTGCCAGCAGCGAAATGGCGAATGAGCAGTTCTTC
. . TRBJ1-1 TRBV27 CASARLSNTEAFF TGTGCCAGCGCCCGTCTATCGAACACTGAAGCTTTCTTT